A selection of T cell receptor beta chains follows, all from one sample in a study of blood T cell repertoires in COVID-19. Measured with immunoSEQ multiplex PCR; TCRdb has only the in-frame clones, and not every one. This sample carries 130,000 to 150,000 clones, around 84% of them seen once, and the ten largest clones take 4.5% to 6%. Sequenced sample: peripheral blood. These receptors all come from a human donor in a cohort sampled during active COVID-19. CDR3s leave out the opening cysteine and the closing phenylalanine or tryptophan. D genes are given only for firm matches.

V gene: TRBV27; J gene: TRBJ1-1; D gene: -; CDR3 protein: ASSTSHEAF
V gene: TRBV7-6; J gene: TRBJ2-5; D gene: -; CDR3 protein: ASSLRDTNYETQY
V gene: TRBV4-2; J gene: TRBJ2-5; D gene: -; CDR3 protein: ASSQVKGIQETQY
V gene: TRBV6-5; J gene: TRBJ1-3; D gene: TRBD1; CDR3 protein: ASSYGQGGNTIY
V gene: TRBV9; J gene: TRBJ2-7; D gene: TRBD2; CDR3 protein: ASSVVASRGGASEQY
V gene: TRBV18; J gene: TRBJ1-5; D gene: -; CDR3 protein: ASSPAPVRAGQPQH
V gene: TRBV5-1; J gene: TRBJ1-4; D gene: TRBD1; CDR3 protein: ASSLGRAGTGRNNEKLF
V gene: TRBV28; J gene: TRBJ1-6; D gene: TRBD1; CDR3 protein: ASSPGTGRGNSPLH
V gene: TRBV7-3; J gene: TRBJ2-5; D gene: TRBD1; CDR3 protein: ASSLRGQGTETQY
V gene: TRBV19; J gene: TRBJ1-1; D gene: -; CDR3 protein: ASSIGIGLTGTEAF
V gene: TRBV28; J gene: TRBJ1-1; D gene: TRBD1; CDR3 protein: ASSSRQGADTEAF
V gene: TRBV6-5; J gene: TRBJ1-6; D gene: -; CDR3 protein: ASSYRGEDSPLH
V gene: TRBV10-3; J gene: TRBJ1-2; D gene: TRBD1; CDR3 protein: AISESLSGRGLNRYGYT
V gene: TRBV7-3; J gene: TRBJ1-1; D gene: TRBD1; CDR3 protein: ASSPGTVAEAF
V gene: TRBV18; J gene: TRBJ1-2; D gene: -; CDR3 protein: ASSPHLNLLGVYT
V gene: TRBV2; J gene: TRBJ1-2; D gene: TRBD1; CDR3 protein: ASKTGGWDYGYT
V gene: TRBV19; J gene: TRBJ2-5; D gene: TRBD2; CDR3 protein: ASSRTSGGQETQY
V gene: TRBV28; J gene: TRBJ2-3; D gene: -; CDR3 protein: ASRVGALDTQY
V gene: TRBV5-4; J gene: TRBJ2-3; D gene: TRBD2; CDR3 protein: ASSPKRGANTDTQY
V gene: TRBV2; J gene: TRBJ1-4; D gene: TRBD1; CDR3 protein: ASWDRATNEKLF
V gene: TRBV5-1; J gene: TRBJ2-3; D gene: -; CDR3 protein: ASSLDGAGAADTQY
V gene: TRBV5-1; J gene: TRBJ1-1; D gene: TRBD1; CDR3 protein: ASSLWAQGAENTEAF
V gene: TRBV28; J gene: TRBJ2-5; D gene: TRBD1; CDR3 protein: ASRRQGRQETQY
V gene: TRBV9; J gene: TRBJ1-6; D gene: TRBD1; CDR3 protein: ASSASGTGRSPLH
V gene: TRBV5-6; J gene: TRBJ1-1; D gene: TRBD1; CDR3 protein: ASSLAGTGVNTEAF
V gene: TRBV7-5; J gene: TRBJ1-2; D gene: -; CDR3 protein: ARSLIPGQENYGYT
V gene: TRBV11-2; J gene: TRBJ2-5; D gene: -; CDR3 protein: ASSPGVRETQY
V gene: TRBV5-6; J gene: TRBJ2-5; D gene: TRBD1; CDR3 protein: ASSLYVTGQETQY
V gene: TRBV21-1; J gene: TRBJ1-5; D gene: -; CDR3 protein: ASSNGDRADQPQH
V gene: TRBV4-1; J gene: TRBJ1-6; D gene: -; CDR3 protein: ASSQGGGTYNSPLH
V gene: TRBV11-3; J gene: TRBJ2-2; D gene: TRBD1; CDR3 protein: ASSSRGQGTGELF
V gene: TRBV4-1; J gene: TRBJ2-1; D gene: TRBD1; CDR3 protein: ASSHRGGNRDRIYNEQF
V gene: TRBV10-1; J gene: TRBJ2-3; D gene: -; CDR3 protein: ASSELASGRTDTQY
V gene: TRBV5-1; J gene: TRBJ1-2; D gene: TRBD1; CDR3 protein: ASSLRQGASTNYGYT
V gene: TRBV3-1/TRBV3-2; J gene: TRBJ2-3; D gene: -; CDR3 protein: ASSPSGVSTDTQY
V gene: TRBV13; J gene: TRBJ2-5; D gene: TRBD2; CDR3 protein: ASSPRLAGESGETQY
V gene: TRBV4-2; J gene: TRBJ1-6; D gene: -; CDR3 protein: ASSQGLFNSPLH
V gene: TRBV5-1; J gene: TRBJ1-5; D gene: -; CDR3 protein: ASSLTGLSNQPQH
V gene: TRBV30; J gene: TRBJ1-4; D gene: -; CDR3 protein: AWGLDKKLF
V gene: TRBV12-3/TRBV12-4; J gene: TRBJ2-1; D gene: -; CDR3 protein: ASSSGKQI
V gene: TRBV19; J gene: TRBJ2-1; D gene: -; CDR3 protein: ASSIPFYNEQF
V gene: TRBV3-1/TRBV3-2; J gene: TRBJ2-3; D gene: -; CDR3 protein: ASSRRRGSKTDTQY
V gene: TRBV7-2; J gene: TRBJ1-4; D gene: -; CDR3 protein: ASSLEGGEFTKLF
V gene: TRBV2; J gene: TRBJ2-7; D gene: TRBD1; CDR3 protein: ASSEPGQGAANEQY
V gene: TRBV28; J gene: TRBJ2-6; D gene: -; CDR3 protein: ASRNTGSGANVLT
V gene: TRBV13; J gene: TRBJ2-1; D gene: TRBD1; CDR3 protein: ASSKWDRAPYNEQF
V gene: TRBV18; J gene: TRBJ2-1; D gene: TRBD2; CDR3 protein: ASSPRLAGGHNEQF
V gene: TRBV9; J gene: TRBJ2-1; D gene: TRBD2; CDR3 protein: ASSSRTSARNEQF
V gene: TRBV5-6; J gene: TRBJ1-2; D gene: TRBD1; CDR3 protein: ASSLGRGQAYHGYT
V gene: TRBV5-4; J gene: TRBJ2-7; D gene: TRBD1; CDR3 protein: ASSSGQGDYEQY
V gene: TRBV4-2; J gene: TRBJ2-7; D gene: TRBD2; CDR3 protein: ASSQDMPSGAAYEQY
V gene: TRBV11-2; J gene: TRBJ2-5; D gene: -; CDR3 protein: ASSTRATQYLETQY
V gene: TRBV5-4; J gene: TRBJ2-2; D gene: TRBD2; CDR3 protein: ASSPTSGATGELF
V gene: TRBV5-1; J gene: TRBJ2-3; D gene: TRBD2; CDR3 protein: ASSIAGASTDTQY